Sequencing of this T cell receptor (beta chain) was carried out in a study of T-cell memory formation after mild COVID-19 (dated by TCRdb to the early 2020s). With regard to the full study: Most TCR sequence clusters were specific to one of the two donors. T-cell clones expanding and contracting after mild COVID-19 in a couple of donors were tracked by longitudinal TCRalpha and TCRbeta repertoire sequencing. The cohort comprised two young, previously healthy adult volunteers, one female and one male.

Paper-wide results and their limitations: Contracting CD4+ clones appeared mostly in the CM and EM memory subsets, whereas CD8+ clones were enriched in EMRA. The detection of some responding clones in pre-infection memory suggests that pre-existing cross-reactive memory T cells joined the SARS-CoV-2 response. Whether the second-wave clones peaking on day 37 were SARS-CoV-2 specific was not confirmed. The study included only a couple of mild cases, and larger cohorts that include severe cases with pre-infection samples were judged to be necessary. From day 15 to 85, contracting clones showed balanced CD4/CD8 phenotypes, whereas a second wave of clones that expanded from day 15 to 37 leaned towards CD4+.

Comments on this clonotype: The specificity of this receptor is unknown. Base qualities were left out, and no much larger clone turns up one base away.

Ficoll-Paque density gradient centrifugation was the method used to isolate PBMCs. The sequencer listed for this sample is Illumina NovaSeq 6000. Using 5'RACE with constant-segment primers, TCRalpha and TCRbeta cDNA libraries were constructed, with sample barcodes and unique molecular identifiers added in the process. Trizol reagent was used to extract RNA from every sample. The libraries were amplified in two PCR steps, and the second step added a second sample barcode and Illumina TruSeq adapters. Libraries were sequenced on an Illumina NovaSeq with 2 x 150 bp paired-end reads. Per the source publication's procedure: The reads were demultiplexed and collapsed into UMI-guided consensus sequences using migec v1.2.7. With mixcr v2.1.11, UMI consensuses were aligned to TRA and TRB V and J templates and assembled into clonotypes. A clonotype was counted as expanded or contracted only when both edgeR and NoisET called the clonotype significant, with the noise models trained on biological replicates. For edgeR calls, a false discovery rate-adjusted p below 0.01 and a log2 fold-change threshold of 1 were applied. PCA with hierarchical clustering of max-normalized trajectories of the 1000 most abundant clonotypes was used as exploratory dynamics analysis. The CD4 or CD8 phenotype of responding clones was assigned using the separately sequenced CD4+ and CD8+ repertoires. TCRdb cleaned the public reads at Q25 with fastp, built clones with MiXCR and kept in-frame beta chains. All rows with the same CDR3 protein become a single entry with the most common DNA and genes. These V and J calls are TCRdb output, not the study's own analysis. Recorded for this sample are under 350,000 distinct CDR3 sequences; about 17% of them occurred a single time. The ten largest clones add up to roughly 24% of the sample.

The CDR3 sequence holds 11 residues, the cysteine and phenylalanine included. This entry keeps only the CDR3 DNA: 33 bases, framed from base 1. The germline V gene yields SGHTA for CDR1 and FQGNSA for CDR2. Between the V and J ends, shortened by 3 bases and 8 bases respectively, the junction contains 7 bases. Sequences were obtained from PBMCs or a T cell subset sorted from them (not recorded which). The receptor was derived from a man younger than 35 who had mild COVID-19 (a few samples of this study predate the infection). The sample titles of this study are shuffled in the database, so cell type and time point are left out; the donor was told from shared clones. Recombination connected TRBV7-2 to TRBJ1-2, and the D gene may be TRBD1, 5 bases matching. The bases are TGTGCCAGCAGCTTCACAGGCGGCTACACCTTC. Its protein product is CASSFTGGYTF.